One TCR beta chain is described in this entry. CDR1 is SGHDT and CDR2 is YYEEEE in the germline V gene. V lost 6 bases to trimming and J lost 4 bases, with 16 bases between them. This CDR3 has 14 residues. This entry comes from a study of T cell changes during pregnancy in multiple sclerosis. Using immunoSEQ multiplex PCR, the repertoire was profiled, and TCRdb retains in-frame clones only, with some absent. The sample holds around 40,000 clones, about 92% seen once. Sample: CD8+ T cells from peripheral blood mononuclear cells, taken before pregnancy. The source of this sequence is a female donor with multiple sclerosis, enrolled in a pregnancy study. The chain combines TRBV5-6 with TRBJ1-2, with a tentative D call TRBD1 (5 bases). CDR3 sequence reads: CASTPAGDPYGYTF. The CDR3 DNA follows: TGTGCCAGCACGCCGGCGGGGGACCCCTATGGCTACACCTTC.